This is a list of T cell receptor beta chains from one sample in a study of blood T cell repertoires in COVID-19. The table came from immunoSEQ multiplex PCR; TCRdb's copy has only in-frame clones and leaves some out. The repertoire includes around 150,000 clones, around 82% of them detected once, and roughly 4.5% sits in the top ten. Sequencing was performed on peripheral blood. These receptors originate from a man aged 55 to 70 with acute or convalescent COVID-19. Each CDR3 is given with its conserved first and last residue. D genes are given only for firm matches. Clone size is shown for a subset of rows, as once, few, many or a class of expanded clone.

TGTGCCAGCAGCCGCGGGGGACTAGCTGTTCCCTACGAGCAGTACTTC CASSRGGLAVPYEQYF TRBJ2-7 TRBD2 NA TRBV9
TGTGCCAGCAGGGCTTACCGGGAGGGAATCTACGAGCAGTACTTC CASRAYREGIYEQYF TRBJ2-7 TRBD2 NA TRBV6-5
TGTGCCATCAGTGCGGGACAGGGGACCGACGAGCAGTACTTC CAISAGQGTDEQYF TRBJ2-7 TRBD1 NA TRBV10-3
TGTGCCAGCAGCTCAGGGGTTCAAAACATTCAGTACTTC CASSSGVQNIQYF TRBJ2-4 NA NA TRBV5-5
TGTGCCAGCAGTTTACCCTTGGCAGGGACCTACGAGCAGTACTTC CASSLPLAGTYEQYF TRBJ2-7 NA NA TRBV28
TGTGCCAGCATCCGAGGACAGTCTGGGCGAAACACCATATATTTT CASIRGQSGRNTIYF TRBJ1-3 NA NA TRBV6-5
TGTGCCAGCAGCTTAACACTAGCGGCTTCCTACAATGAGCAGTTCTTC CASSLTLAASYNEQFF TRBJ2-1 TRBD2 NA TRBV7-3
TGTGCCAGCAGCTTTTCTCCGGGACTGTCCTACTTC CASSFSPGLSYF TRBJ2-7 NA NA TRBV7-8
TGTGCCAGCAGCGCGACACCTAATAATTCACCCCTCCACTTT CASSATPNNSPLHF TRBJ1-6 NA few TRBV9
TGTGCCAGTAGTCTCAGTGCGACAGGGGAAACTATAGCCAAAAACATTCAGTACTTC CASSLSATGETIAKNIQYF TRBJ2-4 TRBD1 NA TRBV19
TGTGCCAGCAGCGCCACGGACAACTCCTACGAGCAGTACTTC CASSATDNSYEQYF TRBJ2-7 NA NA TRBV28
TGCGCCAGCAGTGGACAGGGGGACAATCAGCCCCAGCATTTT CASSGQGDNQPQHF TRBJ1-5 TRBD1 NA TRBV10-1
TGTGCCAGCAGCCTGATGGCAGGGCCCTCCGAGCAGTACTTC CASSLMAGPSEQYF TRBJ2-7 NA NA TRBV7-8
TGTGCCAGCAGCCAAATGACAGGAAACACCATATATTTT CASSQMTGNTIYF TRBJ1-3 NA NA TRBV3-1/TRBV3-2
TGTGCCAGCAGTTATAGCGGGAGCCTCCCCTACGAGCAGTACTTC CASSYSGSLPYEQYF TRBJ2-7 TRBD2 NA TRBV6-5
TGTGCCAGCAGCTTAGCCTCGGGATTCTCCTACGAGCAGTACTTC CASSLASGFSYEQYF TRBJ2-7 NA NA TRBV7-6
TGTGCCAGTAGGTCTAGTCGCGGTAACACCGGGGAGCTGTTTTTT CASRSSRGNTGELFF TRBJ2-2 NA NA TRBV19
TGTGCCAGCAGCCCGGGACAGGGCTACGAGCAGTACTTC CASSPGQGYEQYF TRBJ2-7 TRBD1 NA TRBV3-1/TRBV3-2
TGTGCCAGCAGCCACGGACAGGGGGCAGGGGAGACCCAGTACTTC CASSHGQGAGETQYF TRBJ2-5 TRBD1 NA TRBV3-1/TRBV3-2
TGTGCCAGCAGTTACCTGGGGCAAAACACTGAAGCTTTCTTT CASSYLGQNTEAFF TRBJ1-1 NA NA TRBV6-6
TGTGCCAGCAGCTTACATGGGACTAGCCTAGATACGCAGTATTTT CASSLHGTSLDTQYF TRBJ2-3 TRBD2 NA TRBV7-2
TGTGCCTGGAGTGTACCAAGCGGGATCCGGCTCGAGCAGTACTTC CAWSVPSGIRLEQYF TRBJ2-7 TRBD2 NA TRBV30
TGTGCCAGCAGAGGAGGCGGCGGCTACACCTTC CASRGGGGYTF TRBJ1-2 NA NA TRBV6-4
TGCGCCAGCAGCGTAGGGCTAGCGGGAGCTTCCGACGAGCAGTACTTC CASSVGLAGASDEQYF TRBJ2-7 TRBD2 NA TRBV5-1
TGTGCCAGCAGTTGGGGAGGGACCCATGAGCAGTTCTTC CASSWGGTHEQFF TRBJ2-1 TRBD2 NA TRBV27
TGTGCCAGCAGTCTCGGGTCAGGAGGGACAGGGTTGGATTTTTGCTACGAGCAGTACTTC CASSLGSGGTGLDFCYEQYF TRBJ2-7 TRBD1 few TRBV5-4
TGTGCCAGCACCAATTACCAGGGGTATGGCTACACCTTC CASTNYQGYGYTF TRBJ1-2 NA once TRBV9
TGTGCCTGGGAACTAGCGGGAGAAGGCGCGCAGTATTTT CAWELAGEGAQYF TRBJ2-3 TRBD2 NA TRBV30
TGTGCCAGCAGTGAGGGACAGGAATACACAGATACGCAGTATTTT CASSEGQEYTDTQYF TRBJ2-3 TRBD1 NA TRBV25-1
TGTGCCAGCAGCTTATCGAGGCGGGGTGAGCAGTACTTC CASSLSRRGEQYF TRBJ2-7 NA many TRBV7-9
TGTGCCAGCAGCTTATCGAGTGGGACAATGCAGCCCCAGCATTTT CASSLSSGTMQPQHF TRBJ1-5 NA once TRBV11-2
TGTGCCAGCAGTTTCCCGGTGACAGGTCTTAACTATGGCTACACCTTC CASSFPVTGLNYGYTF TRBJ1-2 NA NA TRBV28